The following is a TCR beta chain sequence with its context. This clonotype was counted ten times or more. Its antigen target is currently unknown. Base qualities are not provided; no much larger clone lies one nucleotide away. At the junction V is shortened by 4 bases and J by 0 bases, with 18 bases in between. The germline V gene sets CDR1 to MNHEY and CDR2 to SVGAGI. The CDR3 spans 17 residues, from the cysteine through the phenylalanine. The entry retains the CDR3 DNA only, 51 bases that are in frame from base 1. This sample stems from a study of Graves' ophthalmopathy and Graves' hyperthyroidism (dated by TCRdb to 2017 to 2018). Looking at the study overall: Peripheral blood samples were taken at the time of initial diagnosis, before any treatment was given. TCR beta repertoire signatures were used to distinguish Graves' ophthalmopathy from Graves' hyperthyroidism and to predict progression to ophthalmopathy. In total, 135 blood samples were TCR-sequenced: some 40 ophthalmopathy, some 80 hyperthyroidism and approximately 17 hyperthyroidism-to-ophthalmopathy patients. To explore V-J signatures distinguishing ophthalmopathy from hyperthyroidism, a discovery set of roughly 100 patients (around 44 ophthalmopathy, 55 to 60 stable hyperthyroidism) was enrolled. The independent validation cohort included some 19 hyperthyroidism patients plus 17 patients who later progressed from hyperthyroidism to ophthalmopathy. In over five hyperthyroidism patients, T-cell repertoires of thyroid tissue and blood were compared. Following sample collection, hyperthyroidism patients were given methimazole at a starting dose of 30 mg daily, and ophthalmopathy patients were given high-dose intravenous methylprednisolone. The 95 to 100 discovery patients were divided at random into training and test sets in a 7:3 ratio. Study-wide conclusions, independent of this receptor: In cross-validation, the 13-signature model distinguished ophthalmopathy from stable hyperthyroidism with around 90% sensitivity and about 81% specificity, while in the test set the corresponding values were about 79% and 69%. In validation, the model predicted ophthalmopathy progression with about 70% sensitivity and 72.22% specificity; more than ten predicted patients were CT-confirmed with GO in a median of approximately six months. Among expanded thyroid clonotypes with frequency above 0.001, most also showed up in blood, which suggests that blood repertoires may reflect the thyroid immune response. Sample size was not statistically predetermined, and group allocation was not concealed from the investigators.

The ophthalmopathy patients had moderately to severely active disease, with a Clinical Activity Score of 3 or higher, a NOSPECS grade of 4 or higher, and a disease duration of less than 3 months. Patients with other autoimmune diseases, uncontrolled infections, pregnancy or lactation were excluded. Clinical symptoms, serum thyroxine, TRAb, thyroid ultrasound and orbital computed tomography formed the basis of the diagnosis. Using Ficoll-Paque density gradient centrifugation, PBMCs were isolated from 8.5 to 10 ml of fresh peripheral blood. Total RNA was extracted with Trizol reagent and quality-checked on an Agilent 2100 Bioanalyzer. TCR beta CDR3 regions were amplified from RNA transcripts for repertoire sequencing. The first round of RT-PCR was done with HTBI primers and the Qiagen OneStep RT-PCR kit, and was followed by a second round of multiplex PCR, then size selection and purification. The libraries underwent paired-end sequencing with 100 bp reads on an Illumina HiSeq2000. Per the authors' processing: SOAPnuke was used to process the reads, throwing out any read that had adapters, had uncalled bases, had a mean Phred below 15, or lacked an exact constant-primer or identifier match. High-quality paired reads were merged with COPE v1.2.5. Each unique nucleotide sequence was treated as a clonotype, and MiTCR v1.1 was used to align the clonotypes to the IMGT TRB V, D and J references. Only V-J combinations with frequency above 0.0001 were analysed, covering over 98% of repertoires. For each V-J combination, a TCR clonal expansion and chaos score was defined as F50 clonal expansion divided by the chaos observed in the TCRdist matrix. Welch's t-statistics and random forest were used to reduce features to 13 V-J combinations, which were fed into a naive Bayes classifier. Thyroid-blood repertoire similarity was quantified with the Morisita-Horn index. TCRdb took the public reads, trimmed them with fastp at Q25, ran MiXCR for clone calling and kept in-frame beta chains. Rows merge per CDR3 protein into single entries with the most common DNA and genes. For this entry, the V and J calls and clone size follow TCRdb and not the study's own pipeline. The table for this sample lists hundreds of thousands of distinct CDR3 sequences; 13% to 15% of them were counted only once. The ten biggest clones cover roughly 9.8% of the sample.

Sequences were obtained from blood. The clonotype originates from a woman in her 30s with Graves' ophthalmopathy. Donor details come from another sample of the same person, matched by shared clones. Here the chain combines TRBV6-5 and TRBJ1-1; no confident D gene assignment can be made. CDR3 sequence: CASSSEVAGRMNTEAFF. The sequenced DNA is TGTGCCAGCAGTTCGGAGGTCGCTGGCAGAATGAACACTGAAGCTTTCTTT.